This is a list of T cell receptor beta chains from one sample in a study of human T cells and chemical hapten exposure. TCRdb analysed the RACE reads with MiXCR anew, one entry per CDR3 protein. The sample records 380,000 or so distinct CDR3 sequences, 4.8% being singletons. This material consisted of whole blood, taken in connection with sensitization to the hapten diphenylcyclopropenone (DPC). These receptors all come from a woman aged 45-60 years with alopecia areata. Some clones in this sample may be carry-over from other donors' samples. CDR3s include the opening cysteine and the closing phenylalanine or tryptophan. A D gene is named only where the DNA matches it firmly. Only some rows state a clone size, as once, few, many or a class for expanded clones.

clone_size: few; d_call: TRBD1; j_call: TRBJ2-1; v_call: TRBV6-5; cdr3_nt: TGTGCCAGCAGTTACTCGAAACATAGCTCCGGGACAGGGTACAATGAGCAGTTCTTC; cdr3_aa: CASSYSKHSSGTGYNEQFF
clone_size: few; d_call: -; j_call: TRBJ2-3; v_call: TRBV6-2/TRBV6-3; cdr3_nt: TGTGCCAGCAGACGGCGGGCAGGCGGCACAGATACGCAGTATTTT; cdr3_aa: CASRRRAGGTDTQYF
clone_size: -; d_call: TRBD2; j_call: TRBJ2-1; v_call: TRBV29-1; cdr3_nt: TGCAGCGTTGAAGGGGTGCTAGCGGGAGGACTGGACTACAATGAGCAGTTCTTC; cdr3_aa: CSVEGVLAGGLDYNEQFF
clone_size: -; d_call: -; j_call: TRBJ1-2; v_call: TRBV7-9; cdr3_nt: TGTGCCAGCAGCTTAGAATTGACAGGAACAAACTATGGCTACACCTTC; cdr3_aa: CASSLELTGTNYGYTF
clone_size: few; d_call: TRBD1; j_call: TRBJ1-1; v_call: TRBV9; cdr3_nt: TGTGCCAGCAAATCACCGACAGGGCCGAACACTGAAGCTTTCTTT; cdr3_aa: CASKSPTGPNTEAFF
clone_size: many; d_call: TRBD1; j_call: TRBJ2-5; v_call: TRBV5-8; cdr3_nt: TGTGCCAGCAACCCGGATAAGGGGGCCTCGAGGGAGACCCAGTACTTC; cdr3_aa: CASNPDKGASRETQYF
clone_size: many; d_call: TRBD1; j_call: TRBJ2-3; v_call: TRBV7-9; cdr3_nt: TGTGCCAGCAGCTTAAGGCCGGACAGGGGGAACACAGATACGCAGTATTTT; cdr3_aa: CASSLRPDRGNTDTQYF
clone_size: -; d_call: -; j_call: TRBJ2-2; v_call: TRBV5-1; cdr3_nt: TGCGCCAGCAGCTTCCGGCCTCTCTCTACCGGGGAGCTGTTTTTT; cdr3_aa: CASSFRPLSTGELFF
clone_size: many; d_call: TRBD2; j_call: TRBJ2-3; v_call: TRBV5-1; cdr3_nt: TGCGCCAGCAGCCAAGCGGGGCAACCAGATACGCAGTATTTT; cdr3_aa: CASSQAGQPDTQYF
clone_size: -; d_call: -; j_call: TRBJ2-7; v_call: TRBV2; cdr3_nt: TGTGCCAGTTCGGAGCCAGGAGGTATCGAGCAGTACTTC; cdr3_aa: CASSEPGGIEQYF
clone_size: many; d_call: TRBD2; j_call: TRBJ2-1; v_call: TRBV10-3; cdr3_nt: TGTGCCATCAGTGCCGGGACTAGCGTCTTCCATGAGCAGTTCTTC; cdr3_aa: CAISAGTSVFHEQFF
clone_size: many; d_call: TRBD1; j_call: TRBJ1-6; v_call: TRBV6-6; cdr3_nt: TGTGCCAGCACTTTAACCGGGACAGAGAATTCACCCCTCCACTTT; cdr3_aa: CASTLTGTENSPLHF
clone_size: many; d_call: -; j_call: TRBJ2-4; v_call: TRBV12-3/TRBV12-4; cdr3_nt: TGTGCCAGCAGTTTACTGGGTAGTGGAAACATTCAGTACTTC; cdr3_aa: CASSLLGSGNIQYF
clone_size: many; d_call: -; j_call: TRBJ1-1; v_call: TRBV12-3/TRBV12-4; cdr3_nt: TGTGCCAGCAGTCCCCAGGTGGCGGAAACTGAAGCTTTCTTT; cdr3_aa: CASSPQVAETEAFF